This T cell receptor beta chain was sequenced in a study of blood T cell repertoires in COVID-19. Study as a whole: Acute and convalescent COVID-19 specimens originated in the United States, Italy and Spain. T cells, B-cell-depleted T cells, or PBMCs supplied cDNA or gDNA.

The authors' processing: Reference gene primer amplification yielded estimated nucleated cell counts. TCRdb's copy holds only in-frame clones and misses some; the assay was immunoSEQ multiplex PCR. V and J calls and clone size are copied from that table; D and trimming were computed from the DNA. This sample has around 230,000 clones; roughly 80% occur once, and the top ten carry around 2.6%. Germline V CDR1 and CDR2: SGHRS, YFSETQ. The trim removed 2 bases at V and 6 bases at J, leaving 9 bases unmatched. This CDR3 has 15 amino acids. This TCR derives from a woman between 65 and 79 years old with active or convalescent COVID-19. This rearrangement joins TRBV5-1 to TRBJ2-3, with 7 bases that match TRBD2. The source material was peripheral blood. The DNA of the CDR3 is TGCGCCAGCAGCTTCGGGACTACCTTGGGGGATACGCAGTATTTT. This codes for CASSFGTTLGDTQYF.